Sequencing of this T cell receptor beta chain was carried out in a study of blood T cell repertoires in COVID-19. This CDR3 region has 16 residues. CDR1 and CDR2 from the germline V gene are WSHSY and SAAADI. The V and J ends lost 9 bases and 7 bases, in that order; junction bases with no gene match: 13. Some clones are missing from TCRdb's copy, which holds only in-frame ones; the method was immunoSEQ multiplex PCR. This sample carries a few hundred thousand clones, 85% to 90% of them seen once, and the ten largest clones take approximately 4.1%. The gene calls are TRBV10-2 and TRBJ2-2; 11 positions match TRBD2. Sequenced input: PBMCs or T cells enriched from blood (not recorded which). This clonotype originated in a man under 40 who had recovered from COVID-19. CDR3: CASTGLAGGPGGELFF. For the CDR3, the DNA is TGCGCCAGTACCGGACTAGCGGGTGGGCCTGGCGGGGAGCTGTTTTTT.